Each of the 6 T cell receptor beta chains below was sequenced from the same sample in a study of T cells in Graves' hyperthyroidism and ophthalmopathy. It was RNA transcripts that yielded the amplified TCR beta CDR3 regions. First-round RT-PCR with HTBI primers amplified the TCR CDR3 region. Using its own MiXCR run on the multiplex PCR reads, TCRdb lists one record per CDR3 protein. The sample holds nearly 600,000 distinct CDR3 sequences, over 12% seen once. The material sequenced was blood. Receptor source: a young woman with Graves' ophthalmopathy.

This clonotype was recorded many times. The CDR3, as DNA: TGCAGTGCTGTTGACAGCGCGTACTCCTATGGCTACACCTTC. Its translation: CSAVDSAYSYGYTF. The chain employs TRBV20-1 and TRBJ1-2, with D possibly being TRBD1 (5 bases). Trimming cost V 5 bases and J 4 bases, with 17 bases left between them. Per germline, CDR1 DFQATT and CDR2 SNEGSKA (reference sequence). The length of the CDR3 is 14 residues.

This clonotype was detected many times. This chain joins TRBV29-1 and TRBJ1-2; no clear D. Germline CDR1 is SQVTM and CDR2 is ANQGSEA. There are 16 residues in the CDR3. Trimming stripped 0 bases from V and 0 bases from J, with 14 bases between. CDR3 nucleotide sequence: TGCAGCGTTGAAGATTTCGGGCAGCTAGCTAACTATGGCTACACCTTC. It is translated as CSVEDFGQLANYGYTF.

Ten or more counts support this clonotype. The rearrangement joins TRBV6-6 to TRBJ2-7, with 7 bases matching TRBD1. This CDR3 comprises 15 residues. The V gene end was trimmed by 2 bases and the J gene end by 2 bases; junction bases not matched to a gene: 6. Germline V gene lookup returns CDR1 MNHNY and CDR2 SVGAGI (reference sequence). DNA for the CDR3: TGTGCCAGCAGTTACCCCGACAGGGCAGCCTACGAGCAGTACTTC. Translation gives CASSYPDRAAYEQYF.

In this sample, this clonotype turned up a few times. The chain links TRBV6-1 to TRBJ2-5, with a weak D call TRBD2 (5 bases). Per germline, CDR1 MNHNS and CDR2 SASEGT. The CDR3 extends over 14 amino acids. Trimming took 6 bases from V and 5 from J, leaving 16 bases between them. In nucleotides, the CDR3 is TGTGCCAGCAGCTGGGAGTCAATGGGGGAGACCCAGTACTTC. As protein: CASSWESMGETQYF.

This clonotype has at least ten counts. V is TRBV4-1 and J is TRBJ2-7; D may be TRBD1 (5 bases). CDR3 length: 15 residues. Germline V CDR1 and CDR2: MGHRA, YSYEKL. V was cut by 1 base and J by 1 base, with 11 bases left in between. The CDR3 DNA reads TGCGCCAGCAGCCAAGGCCAGGGTCCTTCCTACGAGCAGTACTTC. It yields the protein CASSQGQGPSYEQYF.

This clonotype was recorded at least ten times. This chain connects TRBV5-1 to TRBJ2-2; TRBD1 matches at 7 bases. V trimming: 2 bases; J trimming: 1 base; junction bases outside the gene matches: 8. In germline, CDR1 is SGHRS, CDR2 YFSETQ. The length of the CDR3 is 17 residues. CDR3 sequence: CASSFAPTGLNTGELFF. Here the CDR3 DNA reads TGCGCCAGCAGCTTTGCCCCGACAGGGCTGAACACCGGGGAGCTGTTTTTT.